This T cell receptor beta chain stems from a study of T cell repertoires in cytomegalovirus infection. Study overall: Signatures in public TCR beta sequences pointed to both CMV infection and matching HLA type.

The V end was cut by 7 bases, the J end by 0 bases, with 14 bases between. Germline V lookup: CDR1 MNHNS, CDR2 SASEGT. This CDR3 has 15 amino acids. With respect to this clonotype: Its matching antigen is unknown.

TCRdb ran MiXCR on the reads and lists one entry per CDR3 protein. The table has about 900,000 distinct CDR3 sequences, about a third seen once; the top ten hold around 15%. This clonotype originated in a human donor in good health (CMV status not recorded). Some clones in this sample may be carry-over from other donors' samples. V is TRBV6-1 and J is TRBJ2-3, with D perhaps TRBD1 (5 bases). This material consisted of cultured CD8+ T cells from PBMCs, taken from culture after CMV antigen stimulation. The CDR3 nucleotides are TGTGCCAGCACCCAGGGTCAGACTAGCACAGATACGCAGTATTTT. It is translated as CASTQGQTSTDTQYF.